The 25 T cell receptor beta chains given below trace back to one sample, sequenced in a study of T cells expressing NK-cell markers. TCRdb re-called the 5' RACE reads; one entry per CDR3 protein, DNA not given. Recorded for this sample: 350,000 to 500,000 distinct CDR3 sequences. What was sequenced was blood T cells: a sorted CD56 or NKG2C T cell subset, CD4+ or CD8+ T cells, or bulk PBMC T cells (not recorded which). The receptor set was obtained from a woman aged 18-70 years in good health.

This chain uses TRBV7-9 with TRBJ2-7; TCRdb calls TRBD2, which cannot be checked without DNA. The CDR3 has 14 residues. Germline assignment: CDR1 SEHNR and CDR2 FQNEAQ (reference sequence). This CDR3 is CASSPPGLEYEQYF.

The CDR3 region is CASSPPGQRDTEAFF. This rearrangement joins TRBV18 to TRBJ1-1; TCRdb's D gene call, TRBD1, goes unchecked for lack of DNA. The CDR3 length is 15 residues. Germline-derived CDR1 and CDR2 are KGHSH and LQKENI.

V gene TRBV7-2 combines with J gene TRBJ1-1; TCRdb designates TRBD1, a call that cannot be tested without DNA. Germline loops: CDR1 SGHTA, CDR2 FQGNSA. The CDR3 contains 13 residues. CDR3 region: CATGTGMNTEAFF.

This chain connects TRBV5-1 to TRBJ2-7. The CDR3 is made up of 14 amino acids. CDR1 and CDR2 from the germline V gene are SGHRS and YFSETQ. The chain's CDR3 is CASRYGGGSYEQYF.

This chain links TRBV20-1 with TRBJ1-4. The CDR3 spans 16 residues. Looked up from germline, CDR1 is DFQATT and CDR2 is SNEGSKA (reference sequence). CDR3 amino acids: CSARAFTGGLNEKLFF.

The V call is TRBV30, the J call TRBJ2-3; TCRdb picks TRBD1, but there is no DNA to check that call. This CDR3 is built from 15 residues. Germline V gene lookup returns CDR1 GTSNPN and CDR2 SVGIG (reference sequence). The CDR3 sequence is CAWSARDKSTDTQYF.

CDR3 region: CASSLERGSLIF. This chain uses TRBV7-2 with TRBJ2-1; there is no DNA to check the TCRdb D call of TRBD2. CDR1 SGHTA and CDR2 FQGNSA come from the germline V gene. The CDR3 length is 12 residues.

The CDR3 loop reads CASSPRTGGFNSPLHF. This chain links TRBV25-1 with TRBJ1-6; TCRdb designates TRBD1, a call that cannot be tested without DNA. CDR3 size: 16 residues. CDR1 is MGHDK and CDR2 is SYGVNS in the germline V gene.

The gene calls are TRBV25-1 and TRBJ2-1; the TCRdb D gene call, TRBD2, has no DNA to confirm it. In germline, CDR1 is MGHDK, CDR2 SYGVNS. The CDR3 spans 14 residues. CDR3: CASNRGASYNEQFF.

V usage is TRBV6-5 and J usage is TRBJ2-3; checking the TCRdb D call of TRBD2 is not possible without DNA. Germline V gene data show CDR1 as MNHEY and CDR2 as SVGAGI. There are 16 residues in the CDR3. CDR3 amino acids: CASSYPREDTTDTQYF.

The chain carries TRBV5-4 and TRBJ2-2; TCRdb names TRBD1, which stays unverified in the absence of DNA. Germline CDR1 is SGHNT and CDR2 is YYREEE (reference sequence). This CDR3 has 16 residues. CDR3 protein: CASSLDTRGSTGELFF. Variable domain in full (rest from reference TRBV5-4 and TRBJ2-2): ETGVTQSPTHLIKTRGQQVTLRCSSQSGHNTVSWYQQALGQGPQFIFQYYREEENGRGNFPPRFSGLQFPNYSSELNVNALELDDSALYLCASSLDTRGSTGELFFGEGSRLTVL.

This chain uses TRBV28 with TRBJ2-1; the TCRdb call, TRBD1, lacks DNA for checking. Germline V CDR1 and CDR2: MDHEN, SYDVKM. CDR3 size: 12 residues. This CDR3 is CASSRPQGNQFF.

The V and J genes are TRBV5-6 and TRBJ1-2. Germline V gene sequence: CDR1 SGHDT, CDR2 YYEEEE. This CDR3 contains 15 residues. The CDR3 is CASSLRRRARYGYTF.

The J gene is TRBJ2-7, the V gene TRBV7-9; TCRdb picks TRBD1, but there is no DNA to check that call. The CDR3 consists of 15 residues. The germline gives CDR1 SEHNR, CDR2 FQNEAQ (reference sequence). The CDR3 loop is CASSLEGATSYEQYF.

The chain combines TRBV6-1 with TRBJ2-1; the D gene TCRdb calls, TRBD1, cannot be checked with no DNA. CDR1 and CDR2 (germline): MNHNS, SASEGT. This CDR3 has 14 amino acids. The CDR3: CASITGGPKDEQFF.

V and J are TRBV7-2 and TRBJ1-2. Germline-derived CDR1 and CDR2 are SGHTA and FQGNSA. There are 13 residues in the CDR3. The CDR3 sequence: CASSSTANYGYTF.

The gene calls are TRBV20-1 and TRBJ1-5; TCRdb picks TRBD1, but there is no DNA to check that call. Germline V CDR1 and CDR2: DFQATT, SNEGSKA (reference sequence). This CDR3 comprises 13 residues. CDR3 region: CSASWGGDQPQHF.

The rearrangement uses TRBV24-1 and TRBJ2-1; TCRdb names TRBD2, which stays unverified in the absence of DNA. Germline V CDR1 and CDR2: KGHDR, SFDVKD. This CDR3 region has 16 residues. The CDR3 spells CATSEPTSGRGNEQFF.

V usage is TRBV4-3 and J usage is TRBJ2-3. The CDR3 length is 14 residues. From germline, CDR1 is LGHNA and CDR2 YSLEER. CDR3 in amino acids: CASSPFGGADTQYF.

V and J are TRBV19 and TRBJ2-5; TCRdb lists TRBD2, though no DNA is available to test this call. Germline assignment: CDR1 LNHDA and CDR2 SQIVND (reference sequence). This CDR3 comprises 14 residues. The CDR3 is CASSQWTSEETQYF.

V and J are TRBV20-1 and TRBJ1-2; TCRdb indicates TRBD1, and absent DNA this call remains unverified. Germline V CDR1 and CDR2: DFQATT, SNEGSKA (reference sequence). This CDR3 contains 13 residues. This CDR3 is CSARGQGDYGYTF.

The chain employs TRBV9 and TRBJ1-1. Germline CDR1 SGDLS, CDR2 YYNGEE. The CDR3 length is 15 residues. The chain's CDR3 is CASSVDEVWATEAFF.

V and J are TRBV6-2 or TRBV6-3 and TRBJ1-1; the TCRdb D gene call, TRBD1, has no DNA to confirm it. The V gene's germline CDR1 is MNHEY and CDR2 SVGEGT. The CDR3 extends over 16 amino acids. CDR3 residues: CASSYSGTGRNTEAFF.

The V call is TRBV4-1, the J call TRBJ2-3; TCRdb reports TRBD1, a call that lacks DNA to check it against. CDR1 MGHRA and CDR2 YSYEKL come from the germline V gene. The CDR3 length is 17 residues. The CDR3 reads CASSQAYGAAQRDTQYF.

This chain's CDR3 is CASRAWASGNTIYF. This chain joins TRBV12-3 or TRBV12-4 and TRBJ1-3. The CDR3 totals 14 residues.